A selection of T cell receptor beta chains follows, all from one sample in a study of T-cell reconstitution after alpha-beta-depleted transplantation in children. TCRdb itself ran the PCR reads through MiXCR, one entry per CDR3 protein. This sample has 550,000 to 800,000 distinct CDR3 sequences, with around 12% found just once. This specimen was PBMCs, taken before TCRalphabeta/CD19-depleted stem cell transplant. The receptor set was obtained from a girl aged 2-10 years with congenital amegakaryocytic thrombocytopenia, due to receive a stem cell transplant. CDR3s include the opening cysteine and the closing phenylalanine or tryptophan. The order of the fields is V gene, clone size, D gene, J gene, CDR3 protein, CDR3 DNA. The D gene is left open where the match is weak. Size is omitted from some rows. Given values are once, few, many or a class for expanded clones.

>TRBV28|NA|NA|TRBJ2-3
CASSLFGGPSDTQYF
TGTGCCAGCAGTTTATTTGGGGGGCCGTCAGATACGCAGTATTTT
>TRBV7-8|NA|TRBD1|TRBJ1-1
CASSRPGQGSPEAFF
TGTGCCAGCAGCCGACCGGGACAGGGGTCCCCCGAAGCTTTCTTT
>TRBV3-1|few|TRBD1|TRBJ2-5
CASSQAKTGSETQYF
TGTGCCAGCAGCCAAGCCAAGACAGGGTCCGAGACCCAGTACTTC
>TRBV5-5|NA|NA|TRBJ2-7
CASQEFGEQYF
TGTGCCAGCCAAGAATTCGGCGAGCAGTACTTC
>TRBV7-9|NA|NA|TRBJ2-2
CASSLAKEAGELFF
TGTGCCAGCAGCTTAGCGAAGGAGGCCGGGGAGCTGTTTTTT
>TRBV5-6|NA|NA|TRBJ2-1
CASSPTGTPIYEQFF
TGTGCCAGCAGCCCCACCGGGACACCCATTTATGAGCAGTTCTTC
>TRBV20-1|NA|NA|TRBJ1-2
CSANTGKGDGYTF
TGCAGTGCTAACACAGGGAAAGGCGATGGCTACACCTTC
>TRBV29-1|many|NA|TRBJ2-1
CSVQQAVDNEQFF
TGCAGCGTTCAACAGGCGGTCGACAATGAGCAGTTCTTC
>TRBV27|few|NA|TRBJ2-7
CASSPGRRDEQYF
TGTGCCAGCAGTCCCGGGCGAAGGGACGAGCAGTACTTC
>TRBV12-3/TRBV12-4|many|TRBD1|TRBJ2-1
CASSLGDRVGFF
TGTGCCAGCAGTTTAGGGGACAGGGTGGGGTTCTTC
>TRBV5-5|few|TRBD2|TRBJ2-1
CASSRATSGGIYNEQFF
TGTGCCAGCAGTCGAGCGACTAGCGGAGGGATATACAATGAGCAGTTCTTC
>TRBV12-3/TRBV12-4|few|NA|TRBJ1-2
CASSYFTWRDYGYTF
TGTGCCAGCAGTTATTTTACTTGGAGAGACTATGGCTACACCTTC
>TRBV5-1|many|TRBD1|TRBJ1-5
CASSPGTVNQPQHF
TGCGCCAGCAGCCCCGGGACAGTCAATCAGCCCCAGCATTTT
>TRBV27|many|NA|TRBJ2-7
CASSPEAARMEQYF
TGTGCCAGCAGTCCCGAGGCCGCCCGTATGGAGCAGTACTTC
>TRBV7-9|many|NA|TRBJ1-6
CASSFTPGQPNSPLHF
TGTGCCAGCAGCTTCACGCCAGGACAGCCCAATTCACCCCTCCACTTT
>TRBV20-1|few|NA|TRBJ2-5
CSASHRGAARQETQYF
TGCAGTGCTAGCCACCGGGGGGCAGCGCGACAAGAGACCCAGTACTTC
>TRBV20-1|NA|NA|TRBJ1-5
CSAGRIYSNQPQHF
TGCAGTGCTGGACGGATCTATAGCAATCAGCCCCAGCATTTT
>TRBV20-1|many|TRBD1|TRBJ2-1
CSAIETTGYNEQFF
TGCAGTGCTATTGAGACGACAGGGTACAATGAGCAGTTCTTC
>TRBV10-3|many|NA|TRBJ2-7
CAIRKGSFEYF
TGTGCCATCAGGAAGGGGAGTTTTGAGTACTTC
>TRBV7-3|NA|TRBD2|TRBJ2-1
CASSLTPSGTSYNEQFF
TGTGCCAGCAGCTTGACCCCCAGCGGGACGTCCTACAATGAGCAGTTCTTC
>TRBV18|NA|NA|TRBJ2-3
CASSPSLDGADTQYF
TGTGCCAGCTCACCGTCTCTAGATGGGGCAGATACGCAGTATTTT
>TRBV7-2|few|NA|TRBJ2-7
CASSLGNPGPPAYEQYF
TGTGCCAGCAGCTTAGGTAACCCGGGACCTCCCGCCTACGAGCAGTACTTC
>TRBV27|many|NA|TRBJ2-1
CASSRTVNLEQFF
TGTGCCAGCAGTCGGACCGTGAATCTTGAGCAGTTCTTC
>TRBV19|few|NA|TRBJ1-1
CASTYSGVNTEAFF
TGTGCCAGTACTTACAGCGGGGTGAACACTGAAGCTTTCTTT
>TRBV5-1|many|NA|TRBJ2-2
CASSFRQERGGLFF
TGCGCCAGCAGCTTTCGACAGGAGAGGGGGGGGCTGTTTTTT
>TRBV5-1|NA|NA|TRBJ2-6
CASSLTGPSGANVLTF
TGCGCCAGCAGCTTAACAGGCCCCTCTGGGGCCAACGTCCTGACTTTC
>TRBV12-3/TRBV12-4|many|NA|TRBJ2-5
CATQRGASGTQYF
TGTGCCACCCAAAGGGGGGCGAGCGGGACCCAGTACTTC